The TCR beta chain described here comes from a study of cytomegalovirus exposure and HLA in healthy donors. Study overall: The early release's HLA-typed donors yielded approximately 81 million unique TCRs.

The CDR3 is 13 amino acids. V lost 5 bases to trimming and J lost 0 bases, with 8 bases between them. CDR1 and CDR2 (germline): SQVTM, ANQGSEA. General study results and limits: Among TCR sequences, most were rare, though some public TCRs appeared in many donors.

For this clone: The target antigen is unknown.

PCR involved 60 Vbeta and 13 Jbeta primers. Sequencing was performed with immunoSEQ multiplex PCR; in TCRdb, only in-frame clones are kept and a portion is missing. The sample has roughly 140,000 clones, about 72% seen once; the top ten hold approximately 2%. V gene TRBV29-1 combines with J gene TRBJ1-3, with D unclear. This TCR was recovered from a man aged 40-55 years in good health and CMV-seronegative. The sample comprised PBMCs. CDR3 region: CSVTWSSGNTIYF. CDR3 DNA sequence: TGCAGCGTTACGTGGAGCTCTGGAAACACCATATATTTT.